This T cell receptor (beta chain) was identified during a study of vaccination and CD4 T cells after COVID-19. Turning to the study itself: Post-COVID sampling occurred a median approximately 100 days after diagnosis (range 35 to 161).

Treatment meaning: roughly ten-day PBMC culture with coronavirus spike peptide pools or control peptides (ViraFEST assay). ViraFEST sequenced TCRs after peptide-pool expansion of antigen-specific T cells. The authors replaced half the medium with fresh IL-2 medium on days 3 and 7. This CDR3 comprises 16 residues. The J segment lost 3 bases and the V segment lost 6 bases, leaving 10 bases of the junction unmatched. The germline gives CDR1 MNHNS, CDR2 SASEGT. As concerns this clonotype: Its antigen is unknown.

At the Johns Hopkins FTIC core, DNA taken from cultured CD4+ T cells was sequenced by way of the Oncomine TCR Beta short-read assay. A single record per CDR3 protein comes from TCRdb applying MiXCR to the PCR reads. The sample contains fewer than 25,000 distinct CDR3 sequences, around 45% of which appear only once. This TCR was recovered from a human donor who had recovered from COVID-19. The sample taken for sequencing was CD4+ T cells from blood, cultured in vitro. The chain couples TRBV6-1 to TRBJ2-1; TRBD2 aligns across 8 bases. In DNA form, the CDR3 reads TGTGCCAGCAGAAGCATAGGACTAGCAGGCTACAATGAGCAGTTCTTC. As protein: CASRSIGLAGYNEQFF.